What follows are 9 T cell receptor beta chains derived from one specimen sequenced in a study of cytomegalovirus exposure and HLA in healthy donors (dated by TCRdb to between 2016 and 2019). Libraries were prepared through the immunoSEQ multiplex PCR assay. For the multiplex PCR, a mixture combining 60 forward primers for TCR Vbeta segments and 13 reverse primers for TCR Jbeta segments was used. Held by TCRdb, this immuneACCESS table contains in-frame sequences only and omits some clones. Under half of the omission traces to an unresolved V gene where checked; the cause of the rest is unknown. Within this sample are 200,000 or so clones, with 60% to 80% of them counted one time only. About 1.8% of the sample comes from the top ten. The sample was PBMCs. Receptors originate from a man aged 18 to 29 in good health and CMV-seronegative.

The rearrangement uses TRBV19 and TRBJ1-2; the match to TRBD1 covers 7 bases. Germline-derived CDR1 and CDR2 are LNHDA and SQIVND (reference sequence). The CDR3 totals 14 residues. Trimming took 6 bases from V and 6 from J; bases not matched to a gene: 10. DNA of the CDR3: TGTGCCAGTAGACTTCCCGGGACAGTAAATGGCTACACCTTC. It yields the protein CASRLPGTVNGYTF.

This clone is a singleton in its sample. V usage is TRBV27 and J usage is TRBJ1-2; 10 bases agree with TRBD1. This CDR3 is built from 17 residues. Germline V CDR1 and CDR2: MNHEY, SMNVEV (reference sequence). With V trimmed by 4 bases and J by 13 bases, 21 bases remained unmatched. The CDR3 nucleotides are TGTGCCAGCAGTTCCCCCTCTTCCGGGACAGGGGCCTCCTCTTGCACCTTC. Protein: CASSSPSSGTGASSCTF.

This chain joins TRBV13 and TRBJ1-2; possible D gene TRBD1, 5 bases. The CDR3 has 15 residues. The germline V gene encodes CDR1 PRHDT and CDR2 FYEKMQ (reference sequence). The V gene lost 7 bases and the J gene lost 0 bases, with 15 bases spanning the gap. CDR3 DNA: TGTGCCAGCACCCGCGGGGGGATGACTAACTATGGCTACACCTTC. Protein product: CASTRGGMTNYGYTF.

This clone was seen once. This sample also contains other DNA sequences that code for the same CDR3. This sequence joins TRBV9 and TRBJ2-3; D may be TRBD2 (5 bases). This CDR3 has 14 amino acids. Germline CDR1 is SGDLS and CDR2 is YYNGEE. V was trimmed by 2 bases and J by 0 bases, leaving 7 bases between them. The CDR3 here is CASSVRGSTDTQYF. In DNA, the CDR3 is TGTGCCAGCAGCGTTCGGGGTAGCACAGATACGCAGTATTTT.

This clone occurred once. V and J are TRBV6-1 and TRBJ2-2; D remains ambiguous. The CDR3 has 13 amino acids. V was cut by 7 bases and J by 7 bases, with 13 bases left in between. Germline lookup yields CDR1 MNHNS and CDR2 SASEGT. CDR3 bases: TGTGCCAGCACTACCTCCCTGAACGGGGAGCTGTTTTTT. It codes for CASTTSLNGELFF.

The V and J genes are TRBV1 and TRBJ2-3; the table's D call, TRBD2, was not checked against the DNA. TRBV1 is classified as a pseudogene. The CDR3 extends over 18 amino acids. The CDR3: CTSSQDRGLAGSRNTQYF. The CDR3 DNA follows: TGCACCAGCAGCCAAGATCGAGGGCTAGCGGGGTCCAGGAATACGCAGTATTTT.

This clone has a single count. This CDR3 is CASSPAGPVSPLHF. The CDR3 DNA reads as TGTGCCTCTTCCCCCGCAGGGCCTGTGTCACCCCTCCACTTT. The chain employs TRBV30 and TRBJ1-6; D may be TRBD1 (5 bases). The V and J ends lost 7 bases and 10 bases respectively, with 20 bases between them. CDR3 size: 14 residues. Germline V gene data show CDR1 as GTSNPN and CDR2 as SVGIG (reference sequence).

This chain uses TRBV2 with TRBJ2-1; 9 bases fit TRBD2. In germline, CDR1 is SNHLY, CDR2 FYNNEI. The CDR3 is made up of 14 amino acids. V gave up 5 bases and J gave up 6 bases; unmatched junction bases: 5. The CDR3 nucleotides are TGTGCCAGCAGTCTGGCGGGGGGGATCAATGAGCAGTTCTTC. This sequence encodes CASSLAGGINEQFF.

The V call is TRBV27, the J call TRBJ2-7; D not resolved. Trimming pared 6 bases from V and 0 bases from J, leaving 12 bases between. The V gene's germline CDR1 is MNHEY and CDR2 SMNVEV (reference sequence). The CDR3 is 14 amino acids. The DNA for the CDR3 is TGTGCCAGCAGCCTGGGCAGGTACTCCTACGAGCAGTACTTC. Translating it yields CASSLGRYSYEQYF.